These 18 T cell receptor beta chains share one sample of origin, sequenced in a study of cytomegalovirus exposure and HLA in healthy donors. The PCR contained 60 Vbeta and 13 Jbeta primers. Sequenced by immunoSEQ multiplex PCR; TCRdb stores in-frame clones only, minus some. Of some 83,000 clones detected, 70% to 75% appear once; the ten largest clones hold 4% to 5%. Sequenced: PBMCs. The receptors derive from a man aged 55 to 69 in good health and CMV-seronegative.

V gene TRBV30 combines with J gene TRBJ2-1, with TRBD2 identical over 9 bases. After removal of 8 bases from V and 4 bases from J, the junction contained 6 bases not matched to a gene. The CDR3 loop spans 13 amino acids. The germline gives CDR1 GTSNPN, CDR2 SVGIG (reference sequence). CDR3: CARSSGEYNEQFF. The CDR3 bases are TGTGCCAGATCTAGCGGGGAGTACAATGAGCAGTTCTTC.

This clone turned up a few times. V usage is TRBV6-1 and J usage is TRBJ2-5; TRBD1 agrees at 7 bases. The CDR3 is 17 residues long. Germline assignment: CDR1 MNHNS and CDR2 SASEGT. V lost 6 bases, J lost 8 bases, and 21 bases stayed unmatched. The CDR3 DNA sequence: TGTGCCAGCAGGGAACCGACAGGGCTTAGAATTGAGGAAACCCAGTACTTC. It specifies CASREPTGLRIEETQYF.

Only one count was recorded for this clone. In DNA, the CDR3 is TGTGCCAGCAGTTACCGGGTTCCGGGATCACCCCTCCACTTT. As protein: CASSYRVPGSPLHF. The rearrangement joins TRBV27 to TRBJ1-6, with D uncertain. The germline CDR1 and CDR2 sequences are MNHEY and SMNVEV (reference sequence). V was clipped by 4 bases and J by 10 bases, with 14 bases between them. CDR3 length: 14 residues.

The CDR3 spells CATRSYTKGGYGYTF. For the CDR3, the DNA is TGTGCCACCAGAAGTTATACGAAGGGAGGGTATGGCTACACCTTC. The J gene is TRBJ1-2, the V gene TRBV27; the D is unclear. Germline values: CDR1 MNHEY, CDR2 SMNVEV (reference sequence). The V end was cut by 10 bases, the J end by 5 bases, with 23 bases between. There are 15 residues in the CDR3.

The chain joins TRBV2 to TRBJ1-2; TRBD1 matches 9 bases. V was clipped by 5 bases and J by 7 bases; unmatched bases: 11. The CDR3 length is 15 residues. Germline loops: CDR1 SNHLY, CDR2 FYNNEI. The CDR3 coding sequence is TGTGCCAGCAGTCTAGAGGGACAGGGAGGATCTGGCTACACCTTC. The encoded protein is CASSLEGQGGSGYTF. Complete variable domain (other parts from reference TRBV2 and TRBJ1-2): EPEVTQTPSHQVTQMGQEVILRCVPISNHLYFYWYRQILGQKVEFLVSFYNNEISEKSEIFDDQFSVERPDGSNFTLKIRSTKLEDSAMYFCASSLEGQGGSGYTFGSGTRLTVV.

This clone was picked up a small number of times. The rearrangement joins TRBV2 to TRBJ1-1, with 7 bases identical to TRBD1. Germline CDR1 is SNHLY and CDR2 is FYNNEI. The J segment lost 1 base and the V segment lost 5 bases, leaving 4 bases of the junction unmatched. This CDR3 region has 14 residues. The CDR3 nucleotides are TGTGCCAGCAGTAAGGGGGCACCGAACACTGAAGCTTTCTTT. This codes for CASSKGAPNTEAFF.

This clone was picked up one time. The V call is TRBV7-9, the J call TRBJ2-2; D is perhaps TRBD1 (6 bases). Trimming stripped 4 bases from V and 1 base from J, with 13 bases between. The CDR3 contains 16 residues. Germline V gene lookup returns CDR1 SEHNR and CDR2 FQNEAQ (reference sequence). The CDR3 bases are TGTGCCAGCAGCTCGACAGGAACAATGAACACCGGGGAGCTGTTTTTT. Its protein product is CASSSTGTMNTGELFF.

Concerning this clone itself: At one end, the junction sequence differs from germline, possibly due to a read error. This sequence joins TRBV5-6 and TRBJ1-2, with TRBD1 identical over 12 bases. The CDR3 length is 14 residues. From germline, CDR1 is SGHDT and CDR2 YYEEEE. As DNA, the CDR3 is TGTGCCAGCAGCCCCGATGGGGGACAGGGGGCGACGGGCTTC. Translated, it gives CASSPDGGQGATGF.

The table lists this clone with a few counts. This chain uses TRBV2 with TRBJ1-1, with TRBD1 as a possible D gene (5 bases). The ends were cut back, 6 bases at V and 1 base at J, with 15 bases in the middle. There are 15 residues in the CDR3. Per the germline V gene, CDR1 is SNHLY and CDR2 is FYNNEI. For the CDR3, the DNA is TGTGCCAGCAGCCCTTTGGGGGGGAAGAACACTGAAGCTTTCTTT. This translates into CASSPLGGKNTEAFF.

The chain employs TRBV6-5 and TRBJ1-1, with D unclear. There are 14 residues in the CDR3. Between the trimmed V and J ends, which lost 5 bases and 1 base, there was a span of 11 bases. Germline loops: CDR1 MNHEY, CDR2 SVGAGI. CDR3: CASSQNWRNTEAFF. For the CDR3, the DNA is TGTGCCAGCAGTCAAAACTGGAGGAACACTGAAGCTTTCTTT.

This clone is a singleton in its sample. The chain combines TRBV6-1 with TRBJ1-1, with 9 bases lining up with TRBD1. After removal of 4 bases from V and 1 base from J, the junction contained 7 bases not matched to a gene. CDR1 is MNHNS and CDR2 is SASEGT in the germline V gene. The CDR3 is 16 residues long. CDR3 protein: CASSGTGTGPNTEAFF. For the CDR3, the DNA is TGTGCCAGCAGTGGGACCGGGACAGGGCCGAACACTGAAGCTTTCTTT.

J is TRBJ2-7 and V is TRBV6-1; D perhaps matches TRBD1 (5 bases). Germline V gene data show CDR1 as MNHNS and CDR2 as SASEGT. The CDR3 is 15 amino acids. Deletions cut 6 bases from V and 6 bases from J, with 21 bases between. The CDR3 here is CASSHRSRVSVEQYF. CDR3 DNA: TGTGCCAGCAGCCACCGGTCCAGGGTGTCGGTCGAGCAGTACTTC.

V usage is TRBV21-1 and J usage is TRBJ2-5; the table assigns TRBD2, which was not confirmed against the DNA. TRBV21-1 constitutes a pseudogene. The CDR3 sequence is 17 residues long. The CDR3 loop reads CASSNLAGTQAVETQYF. Here the CDR3 DNA reads TGTGCCAGCAGCAACCTAGCGGGGACTCAGGCCGTTGAGACCCAGTACTTC.

This chain uses TRBV5-1 with TRBJ2-1; 10 nucleotides line up with TRBD2. The CDR3 sequence is 15 residues long. V was clipped by 3 bases and J by 10 bases; unmatched bases: 10. Germline V CDR1 and CDR2: SGHRS, YFSETQ. The CDR3 reads CASSSGLARVREQFF. DNA of the CDR3: TGCGCCAGCAGCTCGGGACTAGCGAGGGTCAGGGAGCAGTTCTTC.

V usage is TRBV6-5 and J usage is TRBJ1-5, with D unresolved. Germline CDR1 is MNHEY and CDR2 is SVGAGI. The CDR3 contains 14 residues. V lost 0 bases and J 5 bases, leaving 8 bases between the germline ends. The CDR3 nucleotides read TGTGCCAGCAGTTACTCCGGGAACCATCAGCCCCAGCATTTT. Encoded protein: CASSYSGNHQPQHF.

This clone was counted between two and nine times. The chain links TRBV5-8 to TRBJ1-1, with TRBD1 matching over 9 bases. Germline V gives CDR1 SGHTS, CDR2 YDEGEE. V dropped 1 base and J dropped 10; count of bases not matched to a gene: 2. This CDR3 contains 12 residues. The CDR3 nucleotides read TGTGCCAGCAGCTTGCTGACAGGGGGAGCTTTCTTT. It codes for CASSLLTGGAFF. Looking up the rest from reference TRBV5-8 and TRBJ1-1 gives the full variable domain: EAGVTQSPTHLIKTRGQQATLRCSPISGHTSVYWYQQALGLGLQFLLWYDEGEERNRGNFPPRFSGRQFPNYSSELNVNALELEDSALYLCASSLLTGGAFFGQGTRLTVV.

This chain connects TRBV7-9 to TRBJ1-4; 9 bases match TRBD1. The CDR3 spans 18 residues. V was clipped by 5 bases and J by 8 bases; unmatched bases: 18. Germline V lookup: CDR1 SEHNR, CDR2 FQNEAQ (reference sequence). CDR3 DNA sequence: TGTGCCAGCAGCCCGATACCGGGACAGGGTTTTGCTAGCGAAAAACTGTTTTTT. This codes for CASSPIPGQGFASEKLFF.

The V call is TRBV12-5, the J call TRBJ1-3; D gene ambiguous. The V end lost 2 bases, the J end lost 4 bases, and 9 bases lay between the germline ends. This CDR3 comprises 14 residues. The germline CDR1 and CDR2 sequences are LGHNT and FRNRAP. The CDR3 nucleotides read TGTGCTAGTGGTTTGCCCAGTTCCGGAAACACCATATATTTT. This translates into CASGLPSSGNTIYF.